This TCR beta chain is drawn from a study of shared clonotypes between healthy human individuals. Study-level findings and limits: It was only blood that was sampled, and tissue repertoires likely differ.

In regard to this clone: Its antigen remains unidentified.

The length of the CDR3 is 15 residues. Germline loops: CDR1 SGDLS, CDR2 YYNGEE. Trimming shortened V by 0 bases and J by 8 bases, and 17 bases separated the two germline ends. Produced via immunoSEQ multiplex PCR; TCRdb's table is partial and in-frame only. The table includes about 2.3 million clones, 85% to 95% detected once. V and J are TRBV9 and TRBJ1-2; D is perhaps TRBD1 (5 bases). The sequence came from a man aged 18 to 35 in good health. Some clones in this sample may be carry-over from other donors' samples. Sequenced input: naive CD4+ T cells from PBMCs. Stated subset: CD45RA+ positively selected. In nucleotides, the CDR3 is TGTGCCAGCAGCGTAGCGGCGGGACCTCAGGCAGGCTACACCTTC. Its protein product is CASSVAAGPQAGYTF.